This record looks at one T cell receptor beta chain sequence and its context. Its antigen target is currently unknown. Per-base quality was not reported, and no clone a single base away is much larger than it. The donors were around 39 Caucasian individuals from Russia, aged roughly 6 to 100 years, who were systemically healthy. Each donor gave roughly 9 milliliters of peripheral blood, drawn into EDTA-treated Vacutainer tubes. PBMCs were isolated by Ficoll-Paque density-gradient centrifugation, with at least 6 million obtained per sample. Trizol reagent was used to extract total RNA from PBMCs, with at least 6 micrograms per sample. Naive CD45RAhigh/CD27high T cell percentages were measured by flow cytometry on a PBMC aliquot from every donor. Library preparation was by 5' RACE. Sequencing was carried out with an Illumina HiSeq 2500. A second PCR of about 6 to 11 cycles was run with a J-beta primer mix and a sample-barcoded 5' primer. A template-switch 5' adaptor carrying 12 random nucleotides introduced a unique molecular identifier onto each TCR beta cDNA molecule. Each sample yielded at least 2.5 million CDR3-containing paired-end reads. All of the RNA was converted into first-strand cDNA using the Mint cDNA synthesis kit, with a TRBC-specific oligonucleotide serving as the primer. All cDNA was treated with uracil-DNA glycosylase and then went through a first 18-cycle PCR with the universal primers M1SS and BC2_uni_R. On the authors' methods: Each sample was normalized by randomly selecting 1 million high-quality reads, each carrying a distinct molecular identifier. Reads sharing molecular identifiers were discarded rather than binned into consensus sequences. MiTCR, run with a Q25 quality threshold and the strictest error-elimination algorithm, handled CDR3 identification, clonotype clustering and error correction. A nonparametric unseen species model with Euler transformation was used to estimate lower-bound total TCR beta diversity. The public sequencing data were trimmed at Q25 with fastp and processed into clonotypes with MiXCR by TCRdb, which kept only in-frame beta chains. Each entry is one CDR3 protein sequence, shown with its most common DNA and genes. The V and J calls come from TCRdb's annotation, not from the publication. A total of roughly 1,500,000 distinct CDR3 sequences appear in this sample, 42% of them only once. Clones ranked in the top ten supply roughly 7.9% of the sample.

V is clipped by 10 bases and J by 7 bases, and the sequence between their germline boundaries is 20 bases long. The germline V gene yields MDHEN for CDR1 and SYDVKM for CDR2. From the cysteine through the phenylalanine, the CDR3 covers 14 amino acids. CDR3 DNA only is kept here, 42 bases in frame from base 1. These data are taken from a study of blood T cells in healthy people across ages (dated by TCRdb to between 2014 and 2017). Some background on the complete study: Template switching captured roughly one uniquely barcoded TCR beta cDNA molecule per two T cells in model experiments. Age-related changes in TCR beta repertoire diversity were measured in the study by deep sequencing normalized with unique cDNA molecular identifiers. For two donors (one aged 18 to 29 and one aged 80 or older), the study analyzed two additional independent replicas of 1 million unique cDNA reads from the same blood draw. Donors were grouped into four age groups: young (average 16 years), middle-aged (39), aged (roughly 67) and long-lived (about 89). To avoid experimental bias, donors of different ages were spread randomly across the sequencing lanes. Beyond this particular receptor, the publication reports: As age increased, observed TCR beta diversity per million T cells dropped in a roughly linear way, and a significant reduction was already evident by age about 40. Estimates of total diversity based on one million sequenced T cells were considered lower bounds and underestimates. Donor CMV infection status was unknown, potentially confounding age-related changes in expanded clonotypes. Because profiling used bulk unsorted PBMCs, naive and antigen-experienced compartments could not be compared conclusively. A strong correlation was found between observed TCR beta diversity and the percentage of naive T cells measured by flow cytometry. The long-lived group showed more naive CD4+ T cells, fewer expanded clones and increased TCR diversity than the aged group, suggesting age selection.

Sequenced sample: blood. This chain is built from TRBV28 and TRBJ2-1; TRBD1 is a possible D gene, resting on 6 matching bases. This TCR derives from a woman between 18 and 29 years old in good health. The DNA sequence is given as TGTGCCACACAGGGCCACGGATTGGGGAATGAGCAGTTCTTC. The encoded protein is CATQGHGLGNEQFF. With the portions outside the CDR3 filled from the reference TRBV28 and TRBJ2-1 genes, the complete variable region becomes DVKVTQSSRYLVKRTGEKVFLECVQDMDHENMFWYRQDPGLGLRLIYFSYDVKMKEKGDIPEGYSVSREKKERFSLILESASTNQTSMYLCATQGHGLGNEQFFGPGTRLTVL.